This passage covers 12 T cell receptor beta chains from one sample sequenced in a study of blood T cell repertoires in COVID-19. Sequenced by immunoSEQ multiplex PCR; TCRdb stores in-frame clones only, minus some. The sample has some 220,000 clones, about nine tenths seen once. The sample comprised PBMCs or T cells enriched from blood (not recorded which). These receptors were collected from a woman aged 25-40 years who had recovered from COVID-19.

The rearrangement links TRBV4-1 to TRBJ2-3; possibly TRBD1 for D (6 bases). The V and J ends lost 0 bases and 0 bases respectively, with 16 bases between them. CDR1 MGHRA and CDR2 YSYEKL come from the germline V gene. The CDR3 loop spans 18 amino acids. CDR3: CASSQESGARPSTDTQYF. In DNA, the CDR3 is TGCGCCAGCAGCCAAGAGTCAGGGGCTAGACCTAGCACAGATACGCAGTATTTT.

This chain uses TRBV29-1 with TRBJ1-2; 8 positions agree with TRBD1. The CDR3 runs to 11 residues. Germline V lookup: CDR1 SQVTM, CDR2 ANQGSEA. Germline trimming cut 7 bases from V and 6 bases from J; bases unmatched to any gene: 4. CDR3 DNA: TGCAGCGACCTGACAGGGGATGGCTACACCTTC. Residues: CSDLTGDGYTF.

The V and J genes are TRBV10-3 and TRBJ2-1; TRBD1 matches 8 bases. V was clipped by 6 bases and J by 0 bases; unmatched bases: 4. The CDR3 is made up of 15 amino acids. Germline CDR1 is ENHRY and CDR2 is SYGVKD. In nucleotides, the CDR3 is TGTGCCATCAGACGGACAGGGAGCTCCTACAATGAGCAGTTCTTC. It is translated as CAIRRTGSSYNEQFF.

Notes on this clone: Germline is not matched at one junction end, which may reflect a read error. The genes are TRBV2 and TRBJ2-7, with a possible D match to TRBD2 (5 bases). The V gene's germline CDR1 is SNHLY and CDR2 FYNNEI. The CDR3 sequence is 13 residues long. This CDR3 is CASSEGSSYEQYF. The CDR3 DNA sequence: TGTGCCAGCAGCGAAGGGAGCTCCTACGAGCAGTACTTC.

CDR3 bases: TGTGCCAGCAGCTTAGCGTCGGCAGGCCGAGGCTACACCTTC. Translation gives CASSLASAGRGYTF. This rearrangement joins TRBV7-2 to TRBJ1-2, with D unclear. Germline CDR1 SGHTA, CDR2 FQGNSA. The CDR3 totals 14 residues. V was cut by 0 bases and J by 8 bases, with 13 bases left in between.

CDR3 sequence: CASSPGGDGHTEAFF. The CDR3 bases are TGTGCCAGCAGCCCCGGGGGGGACGGGCACACTGAAGCTTTCTTT. This rearrangement joins TRBV7-3 to TRBJ1-1; the D gene is possibly TRBD1 (5 bases). Germline CDR1 is SGHTA and CDR2 is FQGTGA. Trimming left V 5 bases short and J 3 bases short, with 16 bases between. This CDR3 comprises 15 residues.

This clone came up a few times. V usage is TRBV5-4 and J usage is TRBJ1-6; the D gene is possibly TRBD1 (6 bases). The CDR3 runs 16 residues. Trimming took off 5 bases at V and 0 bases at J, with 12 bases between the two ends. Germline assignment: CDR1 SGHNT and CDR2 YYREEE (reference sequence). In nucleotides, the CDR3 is TGTGCCAGCAGTTCATGGACAGCCTCCTATAATTCACCCCTCCACTTT. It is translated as CASSSWTASYNSPLHF. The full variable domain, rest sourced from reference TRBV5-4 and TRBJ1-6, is ETGVTQSPTHLIKTRGQQVTLRCSSQSGHNTVSWYQQALGQGPQFIFQYYREEENGRGNFPPRFSGLQFPNYSSELNVNALELDDSALYLCASSSWTASYNSPLHFGNGTRLTVT.

The CDR3 here is CASSRAPNQPQHF. As DNA, the CDR3 is TGTGCCAGCAGCCGGGCGCCGAATCAGCCCCAGCATTTT. The rearrangement joins TRBV4-2 to TRBJ1-5; D unclear. Germline values: CDR1 LGHNA, CDR2 YNFKEQ. CDR3 length: 13 residues. Trimming pared 4 bases from V and 4 bases from J, leaving 8 bases between.

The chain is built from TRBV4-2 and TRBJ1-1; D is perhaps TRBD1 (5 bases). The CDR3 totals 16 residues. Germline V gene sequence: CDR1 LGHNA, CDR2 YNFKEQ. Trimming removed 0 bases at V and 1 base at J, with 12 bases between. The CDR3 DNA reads TGTGCCAGCAGCCAAGATCCTGGGGGGGGGAACACTGAAGCTTTCTTT. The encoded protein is CASSQDPGGGNTEAFF.

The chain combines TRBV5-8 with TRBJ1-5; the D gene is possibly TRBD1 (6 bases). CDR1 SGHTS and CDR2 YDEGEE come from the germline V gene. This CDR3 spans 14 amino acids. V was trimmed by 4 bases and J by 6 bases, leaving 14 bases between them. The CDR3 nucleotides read TGTGCCAGCAGCAAACAGGGTGGGAGTCAGCCCCAGCATTTT. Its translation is CASSKQGGSQPQHF.

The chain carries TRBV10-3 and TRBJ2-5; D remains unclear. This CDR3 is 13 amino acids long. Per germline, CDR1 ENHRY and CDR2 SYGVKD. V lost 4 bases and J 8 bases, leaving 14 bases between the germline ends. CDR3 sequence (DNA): TGTGCCATCAGTGTGGGTGATCCAGGTACCCAGTACTTC. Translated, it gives CAISVGDPGTQYF.

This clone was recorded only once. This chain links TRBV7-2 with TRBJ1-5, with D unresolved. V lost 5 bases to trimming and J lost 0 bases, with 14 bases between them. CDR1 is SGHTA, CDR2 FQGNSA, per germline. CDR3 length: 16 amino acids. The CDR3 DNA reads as TGTGCCAGCAGCCTAGAGGCGGTTTATAGCAATCAGCCCCAGCATTTT. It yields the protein CASSLEAVYSNQPQHF. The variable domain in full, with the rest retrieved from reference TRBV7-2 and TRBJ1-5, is GAGVSQSPSNKVTEKGKDVELRCDPISGHTALYWYRQSLGQGLEFLIYFQGNSAPDKSGLPSDRFSAERTGGSVSTLTIQRTQQEDSAVYLCASSLEAVYSNQPQHFGDGTRLSIL.